The entry that follows covers one TCR beta chain sequence. The target antigen is unknown. Individual cDNA molecules received unique molecular identifiers during library preparation. MiXCR, run by TCRdb on the 5' RACE reads, gives a single entry per CDR3 protein. The sample yields tens of thousands of distinct CDR3 sequences, 4.4% seen once. With 4 bases clipped from V and 2 bases from J, the junction kept 3 bases outside the gene matches. From germline, CDR1 is SGHTA and CDR2 FQGTGA. This CDR3 has 16 residues. The entry originates in a study of early T cells in non-severe SARS-CoV-2 infection. Study overall: Sequencing was performed on bulk RNA from unsorted whole blood, leaving chains unpaired. Overall study results and limits: Comparison of clonotypes with VDJdb favored anti-spike CD8 responses while missing private and CD4 specificities.

This TCR came from an adult who was a healthcare worker with PCR-confirmed SARS-CoV-2 infection or an uninfected control (not recorded which). The chain links TRBV7-3 to TRBJ2-6; 9 positions agree with TRBD1. Sequenced sample: whole blood. Here the CDR3 DNA reads TGTGCCAGCAGCTCAACAGGGGGCGCTGGGGCCAACGTCCTGACTTTC. As protein: CASSSTGGAGANVLTF.